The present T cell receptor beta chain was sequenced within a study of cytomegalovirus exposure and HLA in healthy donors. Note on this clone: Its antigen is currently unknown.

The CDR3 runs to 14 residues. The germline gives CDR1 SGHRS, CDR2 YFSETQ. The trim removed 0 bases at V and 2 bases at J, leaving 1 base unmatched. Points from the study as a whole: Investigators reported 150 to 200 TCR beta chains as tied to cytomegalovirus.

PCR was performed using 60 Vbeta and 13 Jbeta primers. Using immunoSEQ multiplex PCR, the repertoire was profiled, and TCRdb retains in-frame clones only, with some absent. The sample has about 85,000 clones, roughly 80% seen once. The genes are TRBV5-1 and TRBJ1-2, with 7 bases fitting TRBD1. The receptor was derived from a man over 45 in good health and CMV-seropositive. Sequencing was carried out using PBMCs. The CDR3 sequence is CASSLVQGNYGYTF. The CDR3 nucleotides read TGCGCCAGCAGCTTGGTACAGGGGAACTATGGCTACACCTTC.